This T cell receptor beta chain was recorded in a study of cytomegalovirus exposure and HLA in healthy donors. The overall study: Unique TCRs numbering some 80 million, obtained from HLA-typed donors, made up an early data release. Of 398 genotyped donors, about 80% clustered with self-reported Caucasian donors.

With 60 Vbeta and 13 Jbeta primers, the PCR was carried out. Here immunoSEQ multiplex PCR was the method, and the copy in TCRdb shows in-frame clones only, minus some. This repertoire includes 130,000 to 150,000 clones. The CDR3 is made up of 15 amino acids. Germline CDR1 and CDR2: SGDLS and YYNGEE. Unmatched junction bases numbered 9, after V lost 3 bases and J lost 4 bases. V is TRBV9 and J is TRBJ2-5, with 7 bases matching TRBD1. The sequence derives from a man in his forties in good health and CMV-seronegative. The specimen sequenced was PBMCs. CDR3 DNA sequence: TGTGCCAGCAGCGCGACCGGGACAGCAACAGAGACCCAGTACTTC. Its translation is CASSATGTATETQYF.